This entry lists 18 T cell receptor beta chains sequenced from one sample in a study of T cell responses to AZD1222 COVID-19 vaccine. The protocol was immunoSEQ multiplex PCR, while the TCRdb copy is restricted to in-frame clones and leaves out a portion. This sample carries about 140,000 clones, 80% to 95% of them seen once, and the ten largest clones take about 3.7%. The sequenced sample was peripheral blood, obtained 28 days after the second AZD1222 dose. The receptor set was obtained from an adult who received the AZD1222 COVID-19 vaccine.

The V and J genes are TRBV2 and TRBJ1-6; the D gene is possibly TRBD1 (5 bases). The CDR3 extends over 13 amino acids. Trimming cost V 8 bases and J 5 bases, with 10 bases left between them. Looked up from germline, CDR1 is SNHLY and CDR2 is FYNNEI. The CDR3 sequence is CASGAAHNSPLHF. The CDR3 bases are TGTGCCAGCGGGGCAGCCCATAATTCACCCCTCCACTTT.

The rearrangement uses TRBV2 and TRBJ2-7; TRBD1 aligns across 8 bases. J gave up 5 bases and V 8 bases, and 8 bases lay outside the gene matches. Per germline, CDR1 SNHLY and CDR2 FYNNEI. The CDR3 runs to 13 residues. As DNA, the CDR3 is TGTGCCAGCTCCCACGGACAGGGCGACGAGCAGTACTTC. The encoded protein is CASSHGQGDEQYF.

The CDR3 region has the DNA TGTGCCAGCAGCTTAGACAGGGAGGGGACCCAGTACTTC. Protein: CASSLDREGTQYF. The genes are TRBV7-2 and TRBJ2-5; the D gene is possibly TRBD2 (7 bases). The CDR3 is made up of 13 amino acids. Trimming pared 1 base from V and 7 bases from J, leaving 10 bases between. Germline V gene data show CDR1 as SGHTA and CDR2 as FQGNSA.

The rearrangement uses TRBV28 and TRBJ1-3; 7 bases match TRBD1. Germline-derived CDR1 and CDR2 are MDHEN and SYDVKM. Losses at the gene ends were 5 bases for V and 0 bases for J; bases not matched to a gene: 10. CDR3 length equals 17 residues. In nucleotides, the CDR3 is TGTGCCAGCAGTCCCGGGACAGCCTTATACTCTGGAAACACCATATATTTT. This gives the protein CASSPGTALYSGNTIYF.

The chain employs TRBV29-1 and TRBJ1-1, with D perhaps TRBD1 (5 bases). V lost 6 bases to trimming and J lost 3 bases, with 11 bases between them. This CDR3 comprises 12 residues. Germline V CDR1 and CDR2: SQVTM, ANQGSEA. This CDR3 is CSVSWGDTEAFF. CDR3 sequence (DNA): TGCAGCGTGTCCTGGGGGGACACTGAAGCTTTCTTT.

This clone was counted once. V gene TRBV27 combines with J gene TRBJ2-1, with 9 bases aligning to TRBD2. The CDR3 runs to 14 residues. V was clipped by 4 bases and J by 7 bases; unmatched bases: 5. Germline lookup yields CDR1 MNHEY and CDR2 SMNVEV (reference sequence). CDR3 sequence (DNA): TGTGCCAGCAGTTCCGGGACTAGCTTTAATGAGCAGTTCTTC. Translating it yields CASSSGTSFNEQFF.

V is TRBV12-3 or TRBV12-4 and J is TRBJ1-2; D unclear. CDR3 length: 12 residues. Trimming pared 5 bases from V and 10 bases from J, leaving 14 bases between. In DNA form, the CDR3 reads TGTGCCAGCAGTGGCGTCACTAGGCACTACACCTTC. Translated: CASSGVTRHYTF.

The rearrangement links TRBV5-4 to TRBJ1-2, with D hard to call. This CDR3 has 14 residues. Germline-derived CDR1 and CDR2 are SGHNT and YYREEE (reference sequence). Deletions cut 1 base from V and 2 bases from J, with 9 bases between. This chain's CDR3 is CASSLSGKNYGYTF. The CDR3 DNA reads as TGTGCCAGCAGCTTGTCTGGGAAAAACTATGGCTACACCTTC.

This chain links TRBV28 with TRBJ2-3; 7 bases are shared with TRBD2. The V segment lost 3 bases and the J segment 2 bases; nucleotides outside the gene matches: 5. The CDR3 runs 15 residues. CDR1 is MDHEN and CDR2 is SYDVKM in the germline V gene. The CDR3 bases are TGTGCCAGCAGTTTCGCGGGAGAGATCACAGATACGCAGTATTTT. The encoded protein is CASSFAGEITDTQYF.

V is TRBV6-5 and J is TRBJ1-1; 8 bases fit TRBD1. Germline CDR1 and CDR2: MNHEY and SVGAGI. J was trimmed by 1 base and V by 6 bases; bases with no gene match: 7. The CDR3 spans 15 residues. Written as DNA, the CDR3 is TGTGCCAGCAGAGCTGGACAGGGAGCGAACACTGAAGCTTTCTTT. Protein product: CASRAGQGANTEAFF.

The rearrangement uses TRBV6-5 and TRBJ1-5; no firm D call. Germline CDR1 reads MNHEY; CDR2 reads SVGAGI. This CDR3 contains 11 residues. V dropped 6 bases and J dropped 6 bases, with 6 bases sitting between them. The CDR3 region is CASSQSQPQHF. As DNA, the CDR3 is TGTGCCAGCAGCCAGAGTCAGCCCCAGCATTTT.

The genes are TRBV6-5 and TRBJ1-1, with a weak D call TRBD1 (5 bases). The V and J ends lost 2 bases and 0 bases respectively, with 13 bases between them. CDR3 size: 16 residues. Germline V lookup: CDR1 MNHEY, CDR2 SVGAGI. As DNA, the CDR3 is TGTGCCAGCAGTTACGGGGGTGGGGTTGTGAACACTGAAGCTTTCTTT. Translating gives CASSYGGGVVNTEAFF.

The gene calls are TRBV24-1 and TRBJ2-3; tentative D call: TRBD1 (6 bases). This CDR3 contains 17 residues. Trimming shortened V by 1 base and J by 2 bases, and 15 bases separated the two germline ends. Germline CDR1 and CDR2: KGHDR and SFDVKD. The CDR3 is CATSDFPAGANTDTQYF. CDR3 nucleotide sequence: TGTGCCACCAGTGATTTTCCGGCAGGGGCCAACACAGATACGCAGTATTTT.

V gene TRBV4-3 combines with J gene TRBJ2-2; 11 bases are a match to TRBD2. Trimming at V came to 4 bases and at J to 2 bases, leaving 6 bases not matched to a gene. Germline V gives CDR1 LGHNA, CDR2 YSLEER. The CDR3 loop spans 17 amino acids. CDR3 sequence reads: CASSRGTSGRNTGELFF. The CDR3 DNA reads as TGCGCCAGCAGCCGCGGTACTAGCGGGAGAAACACCGGGGAGCTGTTTTTT.

The rearrangement links TRBV27 to TRBJ2-2; 9 bases are a match to TRBD2. Germline CDR1 is MNHEY and CDR2 is SMNVEV (reference sequence). V lost 5 bases to trimming and J lost 6 bases; unmatched junction nucleotides: 4. This CDR3 comprises 14 residues. CDR3 in DNA: TGTGCCAGCAGTATCGGGACTAGCTCCGGGGAGCTGTTTTTT. Translated, it gives CASSIGTSSGELFF.

V usage is TRBV5-1 and J usage is TRBJ2-2; D may be TRBD1 (6 bases). CDR1 SGHRS and CDR2 YFSETQ come from the germline V gene. V lost 6 bases to trimming and J lost 0 bases, with 12 bases between them. The CDR3 consists of 15 residues. This chain's CDR3 is CASTLQGPNTGELFF. Here the CDR3 DNA reads TGCGCCAGCACGTTACAGGGCCCGAACACCGGGGAGCTGTTTTTT.

The chain employs TRBV2 and TRBJ2-6, with D perhaps TRBD1 (6 bases). CDR3 length equals 17 residues. V was pared by 5 bases and J by 1 base, with 15 bases between. In germline, CDR1 is SNHLY, CDR2 FYNNEI. In DNA, the CDR3 is TGTGCCAGCAGTTGGCAGGGGACCGGTTCTGGGGCCAACGTCCTGACTTTC. This codes for CASSWQGTGSGANVLTF.

Remarks on this clone: Mismatch with germline at one junction end may stem from a read error. The chain recombines TRBV28 with TRBJ1-4; the D gene is possibly TRBD1 (5 bases). Germline V gives CDR1 MDHEN, CDR2 SYDVKM. The CDR3 runs 16 residues. CDR3: CASSLLLRDRNPKKIF. DNA of the CDR3: TGTGCCAGCAGCCTACTCTTACGGGACCGGAACCCAAAAAAAATCTTT.